One and the same sample provided the 19 T cell receptor beta chains below, sequenced in a study of memory CD4+ T cells and cytomegalovirus serostatus. The sort gate was single viable CD3+CD4+CD8-CD45RO+ cells for memory CD4+ T cells. The method was immunoSEQ multiplex PCR; TCRdb's version includes in-frame clones alone and lacks a portion of them. The data show about 75,000 clones, about 78% seen once. Sequences were obtained from memory CD4+ T cells from blood. The receptors stem from an adult in good health and CMV-seropositive.

CDR3 loop: CAWRDLGSNQPQHF. The CDR3 DNA is TGTGCCTGGAGGGACCTGGGGAGCAATCAGCCCCAGCATTTT. V gene TRBV30 combines with J gene TRBJ1-5; D unresolved. Germline assignment: CDR1 GTSNPN and CDR2 SVGIG (reference sequence). V gave up 3 bases and J gave up 1 base, with 10 bases separating them. The CDR3 length is 14 residues.

The chain carries TRBV5-3 and TRBJ2-5; 9 bases match TRBD2. TRBV5-3 is identified as an open reading frame with a role that is uncertain. With 3 bases clipped from V and 4 bases from J, the junction kept 4 bases outside the gene matches. The CDR3 covers 14 residues. The CDR3 region has the DNA TGTGCCAGAAGCTCCGGACTAGCGCGAGAGACCCAGTACTTC. This codes for CARSSGLARETQYF.

V gene TRBV6-6 combines with J gene TRBJ1-3; 10 nucleotides align to TRBD1. The CDR3 is 16 amino acids. The trim removed 2 bases at V and 4 bases at J, leaving 5 bases unmatched. Germline V CDR1 and CDR2: MNHNY, SVGAGI (reference sequence). The CDR3 DNA is TGTGCCAGCAGTTACCCGGACAGGGGGGGAGGAAACACCATATATTTT. This sequence encodes CASSYPDRGGGNTIYF.

V gene TRBV28 combines with J gene TRBJ1-1; a weak D match, TRBD1 (6 bases). V was cut by 4 bases and J by 9 bases, with 15 bases left in between. The germline V gene encodes CDR1 MDHEN and CDR2 SYDVKM. This CDR3 spans 13 amino acids. The CDR3 loop reads CASSSTNDRQAFF. CDR3 DNA sequence: TGTGCCAGCAGTTCCACAAATGACAGGCAAGCTTTCTTT. The whole variable domain, filled in from reference TRBV28 and TRBJ1-1, reads DVKVTQSSRYLVKRTGEKVFLECVQDMDHENMFWYRQDPGLGLRLIYFSYDVKMKEKGDIPEGYSVSREKKERFSLILESASTNQTSMYLCASSSTNDRQAFFGQGTRLTVV.

This chain links TRBV5-1 with TRBJ1-1; maybe TRBD1 (6 bases). CDR3 length: 16 amino acids. In germline, CDR1 is SGHRS, CDR2 YFSETQ. The V end lost 0 bases, the J end lost 6 bases, and 18 bases lay between the germline ends. The CDR3 loop reads CASSLEALQQGAEAFF. The CDR3 DNA is TGCGCCAGCAGCTTGGAGGCGCTTCAACAGGGCGCTGAAGCTTTCTTT.

This CDR3 reads CASSLSGSGNTIYF. CDR3 DNA: TGTGCCAGCAGCTTGTCAGGGTCTGGAAACACCATATATTTT. The chain links TRBV7-2 to TRBJ1-3, with D tentatively TRBD1 (5 bases). The germline CDR1 and CDR2 sequences are SGHTA and FQGNSA. CDR3 size: 14 residues. Trimming took 3 bases from V and 1 from J, leaving 7 bases between them.

The chain's CDR3 is CAISEMRSDTEAFF. The CDR3 nucleotides are TGTGCCATCAGTGAAATGCGCAGCGACACTGAAGCTTTCTTT. The chain joins TRBV10-3 to TRBJ1-1; D is uncertain. The V end lost 3 bases, the J end lost 3 bases, and 11 bases lay between the germline ends. This CDR3 comprises 14 residues. CDR1 is ENHRY and CDR2 is SYGVKD in the germline V gene.

This clone was seen more than once but under ten times. The gene calls are TRBV5-1 and TRBJ1-4; D perhaps matches TRBD1 (5 bases). The CDR3 is 15 residues long. V lost 0 bases, J lost 8 bases, and 14 bases lay in between. Per germline, CDR1 SGHRS and CDR2 YFSETQ. In DNA form, the CDR3 reads TGCGCCAGCAGCTTGGATGGGACCATCGGGGAAAAACTGTTTTTT. It specifies CASSLDGTIGEKLFF. The variable domain in full, with the rest retrieved from reference TRBV5-1 and TRBJ1-4, is KAGVTQTPRYLIKTRGQQVTLSCSPISGHRSVSWYQQTPGQGLQFLFEYFSETQRNKGNFPGRFSGRQFSNSRSEMNVSTLELGDSALYLCASSLDGTIGEKLFFGSGTQLSVL.

The chain employs TRBV7-4 and TRBJ2-7; D unclear. The length of the CDR3 is 15 residues. V was pared by 1 base and J by 5 bases, with 15 bases between. CDR1 is SGHVT, CDR2 SQSDAQ, per germline. The CDR3 nucleotides read TGTGCCAGCAGCTTAGTTCTTGGGTGGAGCAACGAGCAGTACGTC. It translates to CASSLVLGWSNEQYV.

The chain combines TRBV10-3 with TRBJ1-1, with D unresolved. V was shortened by 0 bases and J by 6 bases, with 8 bases between the two germline ends. Germline values: CDR1 ENHRY, CDR2 SYGVKD. This CDR3 has 13 residues. CDR3 nucleotide sequence: TGTGCCATCAGTGAGTCGGTGAGGGCTGAAGCTTTCTTT. It encodes CAISESVRAEAFF.

The V call is TRBV30, the J call TRBJ1-1; 9 nucleotides match TRBD1. The CDR3 is 12 residues long. V was clipped by 4 bases and J by 7 bases; unmatched bases: 4. Germline V gene lookup returns CDR1 GTSNPN and CDR2 SVGIG (reference sequence). For the CDR3, the DNA is TGTGCCTGGAACAGGGGGCTTGGTGAAGCTTTCTTT. Amino acid sequence: CAWNRGLGEAFF.

This clone was seen only a few times. The chain carries TRBV6-1 and TRBJ1-1; 7 positions match TRBD1. After removal of 3 bases from V and 1 base from J, the junction contained 2 bases not matched to a gene. CDR3 length: 14 amino acids. CDR1 is MNHNS, CDR2 SASEGT, per germline. The CDR3 nucleotides read TGTGCCAGCAGTGAGGGACAGTCGAACACTGAAGCTTTCTTT. Residues: CASSEGQSNTEAFF.

This rearrangement joins TRBV7-2 to TRBJ2-3; D gene unclear. Trimming took 5 bases from V and 4 from J, leaving 10 bases between them. CDR1 and CDR2 (germline): SGHTA, FQGNSA. This CDR3 is built from 13 residues. This CDR3 reads CASSLSRPDTQYF. The CDR3 bases are TGTGCCAGCAGCCTCTCTCGACCAGATACGCAGTATTTT.

The chain combines TRBV9 with TRBJ1-1, with D maybe TRBD1 (5 bases). Trimming took 0 bases from V and 3 from J, leaving 6 bases between them. The CDR3 consists of 13 residues. The germline V gene has CDR1 SGDLS and CDR2 YYNGEE. CDR3 in DNA: TGTGCCAGCAGCGTAGCACAGGACACTGAAGCTTTCTTT. It specifies CASSVAQDTEAFF.

V is TRBV29-1 and J is TRBJ1-6, with 10 bases matching TRBD1. Germline values: CDR1 SQVTM, CDR2 ANQGSEA. V lost 4 bases to trimming and J lost 10 bases; unmatched junction nucleotides: 1. The CDR3 is 12 residues long. The CDR3 region is CSVGDRGSPLHF. CDR3 bases: TGCAGCGTTGGGGACAGGGGATCACCCCTCCACTTT.

The chain combines TRBV5-1 with TRBJ2-5; 9 nucleotides agree with TRBD1. The junction had 7 bases not matched to a gene; V was cut back by 5 bases and J by 2 bases. Germline CDR1 and CDR2: SGHRS and YFSETQ. The CDR3 loop spans 15 amino acids. The CDR3 protein is CASRPGQGPQETQYF. CDR3 coding DNA: TGCGCCAGCAGGCCGGGACAGGGCCCACAAGAGACCCAGTACTTC.

This clone was observed a few times. V gene TRBV10-3 combines with J gene TRBJ2-7, with a weak D call TRBD2 (5 bases). The CDR3 sequence is 14 residues long. Germline CDR1 reads ENHRY; CDR2 reads SYGVKD. V was pared by 5 bases and J by 2 bases, with 13 bases between. DNA for the CDR3: TGTGCCATCAGTCCAGGACTCTTTCCCTACGAGCAGTACTTC. Translation: CAISPGLFPYEQYF.

About this clone itself: Its ends do not fully match the called genes, so a read error is possible. This chain joins TRBV27 and TRBJ2-2, with D possibly matching TRBD2 (5 bases). The germline V gene has CDR1 MNHEY and CDR2 SMNVEV (reference sequence). The CDR3 covers 18 residues. CDR3 protein: CASSPSTRGPPYTGELFF. The CDR3 DNA follows: TGTGCCAGCAGTCCGTCGACTCGAGGGCCCCCCTACACAGGGGAGCTGTTTTTT.

The genes are TRBV19 and TRBJ1-1; D is uncertain. V was trimmed by 3 bases and J by 1 base, leaving 6 bases between them. Germline CDR1 reads LNHDA; CDR2 reads SQIVND (reference sequence). CDR3 length: 13 residues. CDR3 sequence reads: CASSMDWNTEAFF. The CDR3 DNA reads TGTGCCAGTAGTATGGATTGGAACACTGAAGCTTTCTTT.